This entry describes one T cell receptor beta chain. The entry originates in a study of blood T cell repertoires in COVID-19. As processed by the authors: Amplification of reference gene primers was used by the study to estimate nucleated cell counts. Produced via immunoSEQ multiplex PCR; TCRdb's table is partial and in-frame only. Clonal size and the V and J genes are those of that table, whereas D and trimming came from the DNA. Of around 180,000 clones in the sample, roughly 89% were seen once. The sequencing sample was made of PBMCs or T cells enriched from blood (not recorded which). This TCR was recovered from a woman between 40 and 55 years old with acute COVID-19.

CDR3 sequence (DNA): TGTGCCAGCAGTGAAGGCGGTTTGGACACCGGGGAGCTGTTTTTT. It yields the protein CASSEGGLDTGELFF. The gene calls are TRBV2 and TRBJ2-2; D gene uncertain. Germline CDR1 reads SNHLY; CDR2 reads FYNNEI. The CDR3 has 15 residues. V lost 1 base, J lost 3 bases, and 9 bases lay in between. Full variable domain (remainder filled in from reference TRBV2 and TRBJ2-2): EPEVTQTPSHQVTQMGQEVILRCVPISNHLYFYWYRQILGQKVEFLVSFYNNEISEKSEIFDDQFSVERPDGSNFTLKIRSTKLEDSAMYFCASSEGGLDTGELFFGEGSRLTVL.